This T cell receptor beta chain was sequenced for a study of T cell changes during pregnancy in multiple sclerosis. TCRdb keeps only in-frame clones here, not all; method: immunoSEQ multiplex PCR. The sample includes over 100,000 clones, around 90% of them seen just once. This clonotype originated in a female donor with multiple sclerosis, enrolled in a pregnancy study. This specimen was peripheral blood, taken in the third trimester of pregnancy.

This chain's CDR3 is CASSIQDNSRDTQYF. The CDR3 DNA is TGTGCCAGTAGTATACAGGACAACTCTAGGGATACGCAGTATTTT. This rearrangement joins TRBV19 to TRBJ2-3; a weak D match, TRBD1 (5 bases). The germline V gene has CDR1 LNHDA and CDR2 SQIVND (reference sequence). Deletions cut 2 bases from V and 6 bases from J, with 15 bases between. The CDR3 is made up of 15 amino acids.